The 21 T cell receptor beta chains below all came from one sample that was sequenced in a study of blood T cell repertoires in COVID-19 (dated by TCRdb to 2019 to 2021). Library preparation used the immunoSEQ multiplex PCR assay. TCRdb limited this immuneACCESS table to in-frame rearrangements with V and J called. A share of clones is missing; checked studies link under half to unresolved V genes, and the rest is unexplained. This sample has approximately 140,000 clones in its table, and around 84% of those were observed once. Jointly, the top ten make up about 2.6% of the sample. Sequencing was performed on PBMCs or T cells enriched from blood (not recorded which). The receptors shown here come from a man aged 35-49 years with acute COVID-19.

The rearrangement joins TRBV7-2 to TRBJ2-3; 12 bases align to TRBD2. The ends lost 2 bases at V and 4 bases at J; junction bases unmatched: 10. Germline assignment: CDR1 SGHTA and CDR2 FQGNSA. The length of the CDR3 is 18 residues. The DNA of the CDR3 is TGTGCCAGCAGCTTAACCCCTAGCGGGGGGGCGGGAGCAGATACGCAGTATTTT. It is translated as CASSLTPSGGAGADTQYF.

The rearrangement uses TRBV6-5 and TRBJ1-2, with D possibly TRBD1 on 5 matching bases. The V end was cut by 2 bases, the J end by 4 bases, with 11 bases between. Germline V CDR1 and CDR2: MNHEY, SVGAGI. The CDR3 runs to 14 residues. The CDR3 DNA sequence: TGTGCCAGCAGTTACGGAGGGGAAGGCTATGGCTACACCTTC. Amino acid sequence: CASSYGGEGYGYTF.

The chain employs TRBV29-1 and TRBJ1-2; TRBD1 matches at 8 bases. The CDR3 extends over 13 amino acids. V was pared by 7 bases and J by 7 bases, with 11 bases of the junction left unmatched. Germline loops: CDR1 SQVTM, CDR2 ANQGSEA. CDR3 sequence: CSARSGQGGGYTF. In DNA form, the CDR3 reads TGCAGCGCCCGATCTGGACAGGGCGGTGGCTACACCTTC.

This sequence joins TRBV7-9 and TRBJ2-2; tentatively, D is TRBD1 (6 bases). Germline CDR1 SEHNR, CDR2 FQNEAQ (reference sequence). V was cut by 11 bases and J by 1 base, with 8 bases left in between. CDR3 size: 12 residues. The CDR3 DNA is TGTGCCTACAGGGAGAACACCGGGGAGCTGTTTTTT. As protein: CAYRENTGELFF.

This chain connects TRBV18 to TRBJ2-7; 10 positions agree with TRBD2. The CDR3 has 15 amino acids. Germline CDR1 KGHSH, CDR2 LQKENI. After removal of 5 bases from V and 2 bases from J, the junction contained 6 bases not matched to a gene. The CDR3 loop reads CASSGTSVIPYEQYF. The CDR3 DNA sequence: TGTGCCAGCTCAGGGACTAGCGTTATACCCTACGAGCAGTACTTC.

The gene calls are TRBV18 and TRBJ1-6; the D gene is possibly TRBD1 (6 bases). The V end was cut by 5 bases, the J end by 0 bases, with 20 bases between. CDR1 KGHSH and CDR2 LQKENI come from the germline V gene. This CDR3 comprises 19 residues. The CDR3: CASSIWEQGPYSYNSPLHF. CDR3 bases: TGTGCCAGCTCAATCTGGGAACAGGGACCGTACTCCTATAATTCACCCCTCCACTTT.

The chain carries TRBV7-9 and TRBJ1-2; the match to TRBD1 covers 8 bases. CDR3 length: 15 residues. Germline lookup yields CDR1 SEHNR and CDR2 FQNEAQ (reference sequence). J was trimmed by 5 bases and V by 3 bases; bases with no gene match: 8. The chain's CDR3 is CASSFFGQGRYGYTF. The DNA for the CDR3 is TGTGCCAGCAGCTTTTTCGGACAGGGACGGTATGGCTACACCTTC.

The chain couples TRBV24-1 to TRBJ2-5, with a possible D match to TRBD2 (7 bases). Germline V lookup: CDR1 KGHDR, CDR2 SFDVKD. This CDR3 spans 15 amino acids. Trimming took 3 bases from V and 2 from J, leaving 12 bases between them. The CDR3 spells CATSDPGGLQETQYF. The CDR3 DNA reads TGTGCCACCAGTGATCCCGGGGGGCTTCAAGAGACCCAGTACTTC.

This chain joins TRBV29-1 and TRBJ2-1; perhaps TRBD1 as D (6 bases). Germline V CDR1 and CDR2: SQVTM, ANQGSEA. The germline V and J ends were trimmed by 7 bases and 7 bases, with 20 bases remaining between them. CDR3 length: 14 residues. CDR3 protein: CSATGTPMGNEQFF. Here the CDR3 DNA reads TGCAGCGCCACCGGGACACCAATGGGAAATGAGCAGTTCTTC.

A note on this clone: Other DNA variants within this sample encode the same CDR3. The gene calls are TRBV5-1 and TRBJ1-3; 7 nucleotides align to TRBD1. Germline CDR1 SGHRS, CDR2 YFSETQ. The CDR3 covers 14 residues. V dropped 3 bases and J dropped 4; count of bases not matched to a gene: 4. CDR3: CASSYGTVGNTIYF. Here the CDR3 DNA reads TGCGCCAGCAGCTACGGGACAGTCGGAAACACCATATATTTT. The variable domain in full, completed from reference TRBV5-1 and TRBJ1-3, reads KAGVTQTPRYLIKTRGQQVTLSCSPISGHRSVSWYQQTPGQGLQFLFEYFSETQRNKGNFPGRFSGRQFSNSRSEMNVSTLELGDSALYLCASSYGTVGNTIYFGEGSWLTVV.

This chain uses TRBV7-2 with TRBJ2-5; TRBD1 matches 8 bases. This CDR3 has 13 residues. The junction had 4 bases not matched to a gene; V was cut back by 5 bases and J by 5 bases. Germline V gene data show CDR1 as SGHTA and CDR2 as FQGNSA. CDR3 loop: CASSLDRGETQYF. The CDR3 coding sequence is TGTGCCAGCAGCCTAGACAGGGGCGAGACCCAGTACTTC.

The CDR3 here is CASSFGQGAWEQFF. CDR3 DNA sequence: TGTGCCAGCAGCTTCGGACAGGGGGCATGGGAGCAGTTCTTC. This chain joins TRBV7-2 and TRBJ2-1; TRBD1 matches at 11 bases. V lost 3 bases to trimming and J lost 10 bases; unmatched junction nucleotides: 5. This CDR3 is built from 14 residues. The V gene's germline CDR1 is SGHTA and CDR2 FQGNSA.

The CDR3 coding sequence is TGTGCCAGCAGCTTAAGGGGAGCGGGAGGGCTCACCGGGGAGCTGTTTTTT. Protein product: CASSLRGAGGLTGELFF. The V gene is TRBV11-2, the J gene TRBJ2-2; TRBD2 matches at 10 bases. The CDR3 has 17 residues. CDR1 is SGHAT and CDR2 is FQNNGV in the germline V gene. J was trimmed by 4 bases and V by 2 bases; bases with no gene match: 7.

The V and J genes are TRBV19 and TRBJ1-2; D is ambiguous. Germline-derived CDR1 and CDR2 are LNHDA and SQIVND (reference sequence). The CDR3 has 15 amino acids. Trimming pared 9 bases from V and 4 bases from J, leaving 21 bases between. DNA for the CDR3: TGTGCCAGCTCCCTCCCCGGAGGAGCGGGCTATGGCTACACCTTC. This encodes CASSLPGGAGYGYTF.

The chain links TRBV7-2 to TRBJ2-5; unclear D gene. The germline V gene has CDR1 SGHTA and CDR2 FQGNSA. The CDR3 loop spans 15 amino acids. V was clipped by 3 bases and J by 5 bases, with 16 bases between them. DNA of the CDR3: TGTGCCAGCAGCTTCAGCGAAACCTCTGGGGAGACCCAGTACTTC. Translation: CASSFSETSGETQYF.

The rearrangement uses TRBV19 and TRBJ1-5, with D unresolved. The CDR3 length is 14 residues. Trimming left V 5 bases short and J 1 base short, with 9 bases between. The germline V gene has CDR1 LNHDA and CDR2 SQIVND (reference sequence). The CDR3 sequence: CASSPGLSNQPQHF. The CDR3, as DNA: TGTGCCAGTAGTCCTGGACTGAGCAATCAGCCCCAGCATTTT.

This chain joins TRBV6-5 and TRBJ2-1; tentative D call: TRBD2 (6 bases). V lost 4 bases to trimming and J lost 8 bases, with 9 bases between them. The germline gives CDR1 MNHEY, CDR2 SVGAGI. The CDR3 extends over 12 amino acids. In DNA, the CDR3 is TGTGCCAGCAGTTCCGGGGGTCATGAGCAGTTCTTC. Protein: CASSSGGHEQFF.

The chain is built from TRBV7-9 and TRBJ2-7; perhaps TRBD2 as D (5 bases). Per germline, CDR1 SEHNR and CDR2 FQNEAQ (reference sequence). The CDR3 runs to 16 residues. V shed 5 bases and J shed 4 bases, with 21 bases lying between them. This chain's CDR3 is CASSPLMGSVVYEQYF. CDR3 coding DNA: TGTGCCAGCAGCCCACTGATGGGGAGCGTCGTATACGAGCAGTACTTC.

The J gene is TRBJ1-2, the V gene TRBV12-3 or TRBV12-4; D unclear. This CDR3 is 11 amino acids long. V was clipped by 5 bases and J by 7 bases, with 8 bases between them. CDR3 in amino acids: CASSIESGYTF. Written as DNA, the CDR3 is TGTGCCAGCAGTATAGAGAGTGGCTACACCTTC.

The chain recombines TRBV19 with TRBJ1-3; TRBD1 aligns across 7 bases. The CDR3 consists of 16 residues. Per the germline V gene, CDR1 is LNHDA and CDR2 is SQIVND (reference sequence). V lost 9 bases to trimming and J lost 1 base; unmatched junction nucleotides: 12. The CDR3: CASRLQGVSSGNTIYF. CDR3 DNA sequence: TGTGCCAGCAGACTCCAGGGGGTTTCTTCTGGAAACACCATATATTTT.

The rearrangement links TRBV4-2 to TRBJ2-1; D is possibly TRBD2 (5 bases). CDR3 length equals 16 residues. V lost 0 bases and J lost 7, with 16 bases in between. Germline loops: CDR1 LGHNA, CDR2 YNFKEQ. The CDR3 sequence: CASSQDEGNRRNEQFF. In nucleotides, the CDR3 is TGTGCCAGCAGCCAAGATGAGGGAAACCGGCGGAATGAGCAGTTCTTC.